The rows below give T cell receptor beta chains drawn from one sample of a study of shared clonotypes between healthy human individuals. Produced via immunoSEQ multiplex PCR; TCRdb's table is partial and in-frame only. The sample yields about 1.5 million clones, 95% to 99% seen once. The sequencing sample was made of naive CD4+ T cells sorted from blood. The origin of the receptors is a man aged 30 to 39 in good health. Both conserved end residues are part of each CDR3. The D gene is left open where the match is weak. The listing skips clone size in some rows; elsewhere it reads once, few, many or a size class.

size: .; length: 15; J: TRBJ1-2; D: .; V: TRBV27; CDR3: CASSLGVPTNYGYTF
size: .; length: 15; J: TRBJ2-1; D: .; V: TRBV14; CDR3: CASSRLVGAYNEQFF
size: .; length: 16; J: TRBJ1-5; D: .; V: TRBV2; CDR3: CASSEGWAASNQPQHF
size: .; length: 10; J: TRBJ2-5; D: .; V: TRBV20-1; CDR3: CSADQETQYF
size: .; length: 15; J: TRBJ2-1; D: .; V: TRBV5-4; CDR3: CASSLALGMINEQFF
size: .; length: 13; J: TRBJ2-1; D: .; V: TRBV18; CDR3: CASSRGTFNEQFF
size: .; length: 13; J: TRBJ2-7; D: TRBD1; V: TRBV7-9; CDR3: CASSGTGAGEQYF
size: .; length: 17; J: TRBJ2-3; D: TRBD1; V: TRBV28; CDR3: CASSFYPTGVATDTQYF
size: .; length: 13; J: TRBJ2-6; D: .; V: TRBV25-1; CDR3: CASGLHGANVLTF
size: .; length: 15; J: TRBJ2-7; D: TRBD2; V: TRBV6-5; CDR3: CASSYLRDYSYEQYF
size: .; length: 18; J: TRBJ1-5; D: .; V: TRBV10-3; CDR3: CAISDPLQGADSNQPQHF
size: .; length: 16; J: TRBJ2-2; D: .; V: TRBV28; CDR3: CASRIRALVGLGELFF
size: .; length: 14; J: TRBJ1-2; D: .; V: TRBV27; CDR3: CASSPGPVIYGYTF
size: .; length: 15; J: TRBJ2-1; D: TRBD2; V: TRBV6-5; CDR3: CASAERGTSYNEQFF
size: .; length: 14; J: TRBJ2-4; D: .; V: TRBV4-1; CDR3: CASSQDLAKNIQYF
size: .; length: 14; J: TRBJ2-2; D: .; V: TRBV12-5; CDR3: CASSRGGRGGELFF
size: .; length: 16; J: TRBJ2-5; D: .; V: TRBV5-4; CDR3: CASSRTGAGGQETQYF
size: .; length: 15; J: TRBJ2-5; D: TRBD2; V: TRBV6-6; CDR3: CASGKGLVDQETQYF
size: .; length: 14; J: TRBJ2-3; D: .; V: TRBV28; CDR3: CASSLPIGGDTQYF
size: once; length: 15; J: TRBJ1-2; D: .; V: TRBV6-5; CDR3: CASSYMAGANYGYTF
size: .; length: 18; J: TRBJ2-7; D: TRBD2; V: TRBV4-1; CDR3: CASSQGRLAGANSYEQYF
size: .; length: 15; J: TRBJ1-4; D: TRBD1; V: TRBV7-6; CDR3: CASSRDRGTNEKLFF
size: .; length: 12; J: TRBJ1-4; D: .; V: TRBV2; CDR3: CASRRQDEKLFF
size: .; length: 14; J: TRBJ2-7; D: TRBD1; V: TRBV2; CDR3: CASRQGAQVYEQYF
size: .; length: 16; J: TRBJ1-3; D: .; V: TRBV7-9; CDR3: CATTWAGPGTGNTIYF
size: once; length: 17; J: TRBJ2-7; D: TRBD2; V: TRBV10-3; CDR3: CAISERAGGPVIYEQYF
size: .; length: 14; J: TRBJ1-2; D: .; V: TRBV18; CDR3: CASSPGSGNYGYTF
size: .; length: 11; J: TRBJ2-7; D: .; V: TRBV6-1; CDR3: CASQQGYEQYF
size: .; length: 17; J: TRBJ2-1; D: TRBD2; V: TRBV10-1; CDR3: CASSKTSGLSSYNEQFF
size: .; length: 11; J: TRBJ1-1; D: .; V: TRBV28; CDR3: CATQMNTEAFF
size: .; length: 15; J: TRBJ1-3; D: TRBD1; V: TRBV5-4; CDR3: CASSDTTGAGNTIYF
size: once; length: 14; J: TRBJ2-3; D: TRBD2; V: TRBV7-2; CDR3: CASSRLAASDTQYF
size: .; length: 12; J: TRBJ2-2; D: .; V: TRBV30; CDR3: CACTPRSGELFF
size: .; length: 15; J: TRBJ2-7; D: .; V: TRBV5-1; CDR3: CASSPGLGYSYEQYF
size: .; length: 15; J: TRBJ1-4; D: TRBD1; V: TRBV2; CDR3: CASSRDRGRGEKLFF
size: .; length: 16; J: TRBJ2-3; D: .; V: TRBV28; CDR3: CASSLTAGRWADTQYF
size: .; length: 15; J: TRBJ1-5; D: TRBD1; V: TRBV9; CDR3: CASSVTGTVDGAQHF
size: .; length: 11; J: TRBJ2-7; D: .; V: TRBV28; CDR3: CASSLGYEQYF
size: .; length: 17; J: TRBJ2-1; D: TRBD2; V: TRBV7-2; CDR3: CASSLFSLASGSGEQFF
size: .; length: 16; J: TRBJ2-1; D: TRBD2; V: TRBV11-3; CDR3: CASSLDGTSNVNEQFF
size: .; length: 16; J: TRBJ1-3; D: .; V: TRBV6-4; CDR3: CASWHGRRGSGNTIYF
size: once; length: 11; J: TRBJ2-7; D: .; V: TRBV5-5; CDR3: CASSLVDEQYF
size: .; length: 15; J: TRBJ2-5; D: TRBD1; V: TRBV15; CDR3: CATSSVGQGQETQYF
size: .; length: 15; J: TRBJ1-4; D: .; V: TRBV14; CDR3: CASSGRGDGNEKLFF
size: .; length: 13; J: TRBJ1-1; D: TRBD1; V: TRBV7-9; CDR3: CASRPRDRDMAFF
size: .; length: 14; J: TRBJ2-2; D: .; V: TRBV28; CDR3: CASSFSGITGELFF
size: .; length: 12; J: TRBJ2-2; D: .; V: TRBV7-9; CDR3: CASSLERGELFF
size: .; length: 16; J: TRBJ1-1; D: .; V: TRBV5-1; CDR3: CASSLVGGGGSTEAFF
size: .; length: 14; J: TRBJ1-2; D: .; V: TRBV19; CDR3: CASSTQGRVYGYTF
size: .; length: 13; J: TRBJ1-1; D: TRBD1; V: TRBV30; CDR3: CAWCWDRGTEAFF
size: .; length: 15; J: TRBJ2-2; D: .; V: TRBV5-4; CDR3: CASSWGSSSPGELFF
size: .; length: 13; J: TRBJ2-7; D: .; V: TRBV6-6; CDR3: CASSFGSSGQQYF
size: .; length: 16; J: TRBJ1-3; D: .; V: TRBV11-1; CDR3: CASRKEMGLSGNTIYF
size: .; length: 14; J: TRBJ1-4; D: TRBD1; V: TRBV27; CDR3: CASSRQGAGEKLFF